The rows below give T cell receptor beta chains drawn from one sample of a study of vaccination and CD4 T cells after COVID-19. Their antigens remain unidentified. TCRdb redid the calling of the PCR reads with MiXCR, one entry per CDR3 protein. The sample yields more than 6,000 distinct CDR3 sequences, around 48% seen once. Input material: CD4+ T cells from blood, cultured in vitro. The receptors derive from a human donor in good health. CDR3s include the opening cysteine and the closing phenylalanine or tryptophan. Fields, in order: V gene, CDR3 length, D gene, J gene, clone size, CDR3 protein, CDR3 DNA. The D gene is left open where the match is weak. Rows give clone size only sometimes, using once, few, many, or a class for an expanded clone.

v_gene: TRBV2
len: 14
d_gene: TRBD1
j_gene: TRBJ1-2
abundance: NA
CDR3aa: CASSVTGIGSGYTF
CDR3nt: TGTGCCAGCAGCGTGACAGGGATTGGCAGTGGCTACACCTTC

v_gene: TRBV27
len: 14
d_gene: NA
j_gene: TRBJ1-1
abundance: NA
CDR3aa: CASLPRPKNTEAFF
CDR3nt: TGTGCCAGCTTGCCCCGGCCCAAGAACACTGAAGCTTTCTTT

v_gene: TRBV20-1
len: 15
d_gene: NA
j_gene: TRBJ2-7
abundance: NA
CDR3aa: CSAKIGGGRSYEQYF
CDR3nt: TGCAGTGCTAAAATAGGGGGGGGAAGATCCTACGAGCAGTACTTC

v_gene: TRBV30
len: 13
d_gene: NA
j_gene: TRBJ1-2
abundance: NA
CDR3aa: CAWTREPNYGYTF
CDR3nt: TGTGCCTGGACGCGTGAGCCGAACTATGGCTACACCTTC

v_gene: TRBV19
len: 14
d_gene: NA
j_gene: TRBJ2-7
abundance: NA
CDR3aa: CASSIWSSSYEQYF
CDR3nt: TGTGCCAGTAGTATTTGGTCGTCCTCCTACGAGCAGTACTTC

v_gene: TRBV28
len: 12
d_gene: NA
j_gene: TRBJ1-5
abundance: few
CDR3aa: CATRVGIQPQHF
CDR3nt: TGTGCCACCAGAGTCGGGATCCAGCCCCAGCATTTT

v_gene: TRBV5-5
len: 12
d_gene: NA
j_gene: TRBJ1-2
abundance: few
CDR3aa: CASSRSSYGYTF
CDR3nt: TGTGCCAGCAGCCGGAGTAGCTATGGCTACACCTTC

v_gene: TRBV6-2/TRBV6-3
len: 17
d_gene: TRBD1
j_gene: TRBJ1-1
abundance: few
CDR3aa: CASSYALDRGLNTEAFF
CDR3nt: TGTGCCAGCAGTTACGCGCTGGACAGGGGTTTGAACACTGAAGCTTTCTTT

v_gene: TRBV12-3/TRBV12-4
len: 12
d_gene: NA
j_gene: TRBJ1-2
abundance: NA
CDR3aa: CASRRGTNGYTF
CDR3nt: TGTGCCAGCAGGCGTGGAACTAATGGCTACACCTTC

v_gene: TRBV15
len: 18
d_gene: TRBD1
j_gene: TRBJ1-1
abundance: NA
CDR3aa: CATSRDGALRGANTEAFF
CDR3nt: TGTGCCACCAGCAGAGACGGGGCCCTCAGGGGGGCGAACACTGAAGCTTTCTTT

v_gene: TRBV10-3
len: 18
d_gene: NA
j_gene: TRBJ2-6
abundance: once
CDR3aa: CAISEQGRGRGGANVLTF
CDR3nt: TGTGCCATCAGTGAGCAGGGGAGGGGGCGCGGTGGGGCCAACGTCCTGACTTTC

v_gene: TRBV4-3
len: 14
d_gene: TRBD1
j_gene: TRBJ2-7
abundance: NA
CDR3aa: CASSPGTGGYEQYF
CDR3nt: TGCGCCAGCAGCCCCGGGACAGGGGGCTACGAGCAGTACTTC

v_gene: TRBV4-3
len: 15
d_gene: NA
j_gene: TRBJ2-7
abundance: NA
CDR3aa: CASSQGFGGLYEQYF
CDR3nt: TGCGCCAGCAGCCAAGGCTTCGGGGGACTGTACGAGCAGTACTTC

v_gene: TRBV29-1
len: 11
d_gene: NA
j_gene: TRBJ1-1
abundance: NA
CDR3aa: CSVDRITEAFF
CDR3nt: TGCAGCGTTGACAGGATCACTGAAGCTTTCTTT

v_gene: TRBV20-1
len: 13
d_gene: NA
j_gene: TRBJ2-5
abundance: NA
CDR3aa: CSASGAIGETQYF
CDR3nt: TGCAGTGCTAGCGGGGCTATCGGGGAGACCCAGTACTTC

v_gene: TRBV19
len: 16
d_gene: NA
j_gene: TRBJ2-3
abundance: NA
CDR3aa: CASSIGYRSSTDTQYF
CDR3nt: TGTGCCAGTAGTATAGGCTACAGGTCCAGCACAGATACGCAGTATTTT

v_gene: TRBV7-2
len: 15
d_gene: NA
j_gene: TRBJ2-3
abundance: NA
CDR3aa: CASSPQVGGSDTQYF
CDR3nt: TGTGCCAGCAGCCCCCAAGTGGGGGGCTCAGATACGCAGTATTTT

v_gene: TRBV28
len: 11
d_gene: TRBD2
j_gene: TRBJ2-3
abundance: NA
CDR3aa: CAAGGTDTQYF
CDR3nt: TGTGCCGCGGGGGGCACAGATACGCAGTATTTT

v_gene: TRBV20-1
len: 13
d_gene: NA
j_gene: TRBJ2-6
abundance: NA
CDR3aa: CSAPPSGANVLTF
CDR3nt: TGCAGTGCCCCCCCCTCTGGGGCCAACGTCCTGACTTTC

v_gene: TRBV6-1
len: 15
d_gene: NA
j_gene: TRBJ1-1
abundance: NA
CDR3aa: CARSEGEGLRTEAFF
CDR3nt: TGTGCCCGCAGTGAAGGAGAGGGGTTGAGAACTGAAGCTTTCTTT

v_gene: TRBV28
len: 11
d_gene: NA
j_gene: TRBJ1-2
abundance: NA
CDR3aa: CASADGYGYTF
CDR3nt: TGTGCCTCCGCGGACGGCTATGGCTACACCTTC

v_gene: TRBV6-1
len: 12
d_gene: NA
j_gene: TRBJ2-3
abundance: few
CDR3aa: CASTAEVDTQYF
CDR3nt: TGTGCCAGCACCGCTGAGGTGGATACGCAGTATTTT

v_gene: TRBV7-2
len: 15
d_gene: NA
j_gene: TRBJ1-5
abundance: NA
CDR3aa: CASSLAGTSNQPQHF
CDR3nt: TGTGCCAGCAGCTTAGCGGGGACAAGCAATCAGCCCCAGCATTTT

v_gene: TRBV7-9
len: 19
d_gene: NA
j_gene: TRBJ1-1
abundance: NA
CDR3aa: CASSLWISPRGPRNTEAFF
CDR3nt: TGTGCCAGCAGCTTATGGATCTCCCCCCGGGGCCCTAGGAACACTGAAGCTTTCTTT

v_gene: TRBV7-9
len: 15
d_gene: NA
j_gene: TRBJ2-6
abundance: few
CDR3aa: CASSTTDSGANVLTF
CDR3nt: TGTGCCAGCAGCACGACAGACTCTGGGGCCAACGTCCTGACTTTC

v_gene: TRBV20-1
len: 15
d_gene: TRBD1
j_gene: TRBJ1-5
abundance: NA
CDR3aa: CSARDKGQSNQPQHF
CDR3nt: TGCAGTGCTAGAGATAAGGGACAGAGCAATCAGCCCCAGCATTTT

v_gene: TRBV29-1
len: 13
d_gene: TRBD1
j_gene: TRBJ1-2
abundance: NA
CDR3aa: CSVGRTGDNGYTF
CDR3nt: TGCAGCGTGGGCAGGACAGGGGATAATGGCTACACCTTC

v_gene: TRBV6-2/TRBV6-3
len: 14
d_gene: NA
j_gene: TRBJ2-5
abundance: NA
CDR3aa: CASTVPGLKETQYF
CDR3nt: TGTGCCAGCACCGTGCCGGGCCTGAAAGAGACCCAGTACTTC

v_gene: TRBV30
len: 15
d_gene: NA
j_gene: TRBJ1-6
abundance: NA
CDR3aa: CAWSVLPSYNSPLHF
CDR3nt: TGTGCCTGGAGTGTACTTCCCTCCTATAATTCACCCCTCCACTTT

v_gene: TRBV6-2/TRBV6-3
len: 14
d_gene: NA
j_gene: TRBJ2-1
abundance: few
CDR3aa: CATLKGFVYNEQFF
CDR3nt: TGTGCCACCCTAAAGGGTTTCGTCTACAATGAGCAGTTCTTC

v_gene: TRBV6-5
len: 13
d_gene: NA
j_gene: TRBJ1-5
abundance: few
CDR3aa: CASSYSNREPQHF
CDR3nt: TGTGCCAGCAGTTACTCGAATCGAGAGCCCCAGCATTTT

v_gene: TRBV7-9
len: 16
d_gene: NA
j_gene: TRBJ2-2
abundance: NA
CDR3aa: CASSLVQGGDTGELFF
CDR3nt: TGTGCCAGCAGCTTAGTTCAGGGGGGGGACACCGGGGAGCTGTTTTTT

v_gene: TRBV11-3
len: 15
d_gene: TRBD2
j_gene: TRBJ2-7
abundance: NA
CDR3aa: CASRSGREGPYEQYF
CDR3nt: TGTGCCAGCAGAAGTGGCCGGGAGGGTCCCTACGAGCAGTACTTC

v_gene: TRBV20-1
len: 13
d_gene: NA
j_gene: TRBJ1-6
abundance: few
CDR3aa: CSASAATNSPLHF
CDR3nt: TGCAGTGCTAGTGCAGCGACCAATTCACCCCTCCACTTT

v_gene: TRBV20-1
len: 13
d_gene: TRBD1
j_gene: TRBJ1-2
abundance: few
CDR3aa: CSAKHRGNYGYTF
CDR3nt: TGCAGTGCTAAACACAGGGGTAACTATGGCTACACCTTC

v_gene: TRBV11-2
len: 16
d_gene: NA
j_gene: TRBJ2-7
abundance: NA
CDR3aa: CASSSRYRHLSYEQYF
CDR3nt: TGTGCCAGCAGCTCGCGTTACAGGCACCTCTCCTACGAGCAGTACTTC

v_gene: TRBV28
len: 15
d_gene: NA
j_gene: TRBJ1-5
abundance: NA
CDR3aa: CASSLGGGANQPQHF
CDR3nt: TGTGCCAGCAGTTTAGGGGGGGGGGCGAATCAGCCCCAGCATTTT

v_gene: TRBV6-1
len: 13
d_gene: NA
j_gene: TRBJ2-7
abundance: NA
CDR3aa: CASSPTKGLEQYF
CDR3nt: TGTGCCAGCAGCCCTACTAAGGGCTTAGAGCAGTACTTC

v_gene: TRBV15
len: 16
d_gene: NA
j_gene: TRBJ2-5
abundance: NA
CDR3aa: CATSRDPLGGGQTQYF
CDR3nt: TGTGCCACCAGCAGAGATCCCCTGGGGGGCGGGCAGACCCAGTACTTC

v_gene: TRBV4-3
len: 14
d_gene: NA
j_gene: TRBJ2-7
abundance: NA
CDR3aa: CASSRNTAGYEQYF
CDR3nt: TGCGCCAGCAGCCGCAACACGGCCGGATACGAGCAGTACTTC

v_gene: TRBV27
len: 17
d_gene: NA
j_gene: TRBJ2-1
abundance: once
CDR3aa: CASSQLPPEQDHNEQFF
CDR3nt: TGTGCCAGCAGTCAACTTCCACCGGAACAGGACCACAATGAGCAGTTCTTC

v_gene: TRBV7-2
len: 14
d_gene: TRBD2
j_gene: TRBJ2-1
abundance: few
CDR3aa: CASSSTSGRYEQFF
CDR3nt: TGTGCCAGCAGCTCGACTAGCGGGAGATATGAGCAGTTCTTC

v_gene: TRBV6-1
len: 15
d_gene: NA
j_gene: TRBJ2-3
abundance: NA
CDR3aa: CASSPGLLMSDTQYF
CDR3nt: TGTGCCAGCTCGCCGGGACTTTTAATGTCAGATACGCAGTATTTT

v_gene: TRBV6-2/TRBV6-3
len: 18
d_gene: TRBD2
j_gene: TRBJ2-2
abundance: few
CDR3aa: CASSPPWRGGGGTGELFF
CDR3nt: TGTGCCAGCAGTCCCCCCTGGCGGGGGGGCGGTGGAACCGGGGAGCTGTTTTTT

v_gene: TRBV27
len: 16
d_gene: NA
j_gene: TRBJ1-5
abundance: few
CDR3aa: CASSRRGTNSNQPQHF
CDR3nt: TGTGCCAGCAGTCGCCGGGGTACAAATAGCAATCAGCCCCAGCATTTT

v_gene: TRBV20-1
len: 12
d_gene: NA
j_gene: TRBJ1-1
abundance: hyperexpanded
CDR3aa: CSAPWVGTEAFF
CDR3nt: TGCAGTGCCCCTTGGGTGGGAACTGAAGCTTTCTTT

v_gene: TRBV30
len: 16
d_gene: TRBD2
j_gene: TRBJ2-3
abundance: NA
CDR3aa: CAWSVGLAGSTDTQYF
CDR3nt: TGTGCCTGGAGTGTAGGGCTAGCGGGGAGCACAGATACGCAGTATTTT